These T cell receptor beta chains were read from a single sample in a study of post-analysis software for immune sequencing data. Each CDR3 protein gets one entry after TCRdb re-called the PCR reads with MiXCR. The sample has about 540,000 distinct CDR3 sequences, approximately 34% seen once. The source material was blood. The receptors here all came from a girl under 18 with multiple sclerosis. Each CDR3 is given with its conserved first and last residue. Each record gives: J gene, V gene, CDR3 protein.

TRBJ1-5 TRBV12-3/TRBV12-4 CASSPRAGGSQPQHF
TRBJ2-3 TRBV2 CASSEGRGRTDTQYF
TRBJ2-3 TRBV5-1 CASSLNNSPLHFGNGTTDTQYF
TRBJ1-1 TRBV7-8 CASSLEASYTEAFF
TRBJ2-6 TRBV18 CASAPDPGANVLTF
TRBJ2-7 TRBV6-5 CASSYSSTEPRDEQYF
TRBJ1-1 TRBV29-1 CSVAGGQSTEAFF
TRBJ1-1 TRBV6-2/TRBV6-3 CATTRGTEAFF
TRBJ2-7 TRBV10-3 CAISVGGDYEQYF
TRBJ1-5 TRBV29-1 CSVVEGINQPQHF
TRBJ1-2 TRBV28 CASSSSLQGKGYTF
TRBJ2-1 TRBV12-3/TRBV12-4 CASRDDRGTSGYNEQFF
TRBJ1-2 TRBV7-9 CASSHRYGYTF
TRBJ2-1 TRBV5-6 CASTRDRGTYNEQFF
TRBJ2-5 TRBV3-1 CASSQEQAGGFNEQYF
TRBJ2-7 TRBV12-3/TRBV12-4 CASSIRQAQAYEQYF
TRBJ2-3 TRBV9 CASSVGERDTQYF
TRBJ2-7 TRBV5-1 CASSFYGTHYEQYF
TRBJ1-1 TRBV7-2 CASSLAAGEGEAFF
TRBJ2-1 TRBV28 CASTPAGGPSNEQFF
TRBJ2-2 TRBV29-1 CSAKETGDTGELFF
TRBJ1-5 TRBV29-1 CSVEDDTGDLSQHF
TRBJ1-4 TRBV15 CATSRDRGGLELFF
TRBJ2-5 TRBV6-5 CASSEILLGQETQYF
TRBJ2-3 TRBV12-3/TRBV12-4 CASSPIRGETDTQYF
TRBJ1-6 TRBV20-1 CSAQGVGDSPLHF
TRBJ2-5 TRBV3-1 CASSQDNPSGGYQETQYF
TRBJ2-1 TRBV20-1 CSATSREGLRGDEQFF
TRBJ1-2 TRBV20-1 CSAIQAYGYTF
TRBJ2-3 TRBV20-1 CSAPFGQDPTDTQYF
- TRBV20-1 CSADHTSGVQETQYF
TRBJ1-2 TRBV4-2 CASSQDEYRDYGYTF
TRBJ2-3 TRBV29-1 CSVDIDTQYF
TRBJ1-2 TRBV29-1 CSVETNYGYTF
TRBJ2-7 TRBV5-1 CASSLVHNYEQYF
TRBJ1-2 TRBV20-1 CSARDDGSYGYTF
TRBJ2-2 TRBV29-1 CSVVRTGNTGELFF
TRBJ2-3 TRBV29-1 CSAPSTDTQYF
TRBJ1-1 TRBV6-5 CASGTGTANTEAFF
TRBJ1-1 TRBV20-1 CSAYRLLTEAFF
TRBJ1-5 TRBV24-1 CATSGPDRQGYSNQPQHF
TRBJ2-5 TRBV20-1 CSAGLQETQYF
TRBJ2-7 TRBV7-2 CASSPSTNTYEQYF
TRBJ1-2 TRBV11-2 CASSSTRQGAYGYTF
TRBJ1-6 TRBV20-1 CSAKALGHRNSPLHF
TRBJ2-5 TRBV10-3 CAISDASGGFQETQYF
TRBJ1-2 TRBV6-5 CASTTAPLYGYTF
TRBJ2-7 TRBV20-1 CSAPQGAGYEQYF
TRBJ1-1 TRBV11-2 CASSLAHGGSGEAFF
TRBJ2-2 TRBV3-1 CASSQLFQGVTGELFF
TRBJ1-2 TRBV7-2 CASSVRWQNYDYTF
TRBJ1-2 TRBV20-1 CSARGSRGAVSNYGYTF
TRBJ1-5 TRBV6-1 CASSVIDNYQPQHF
TRBJ1-1 TRBV5-6 CASSHPFRGTEAFF